Each of the 6 T cell receptor beta chains below was sequenced from the same sample in a study of early T cells in non-severe SARS-CoV-2 infection (dated by TCRdb to the early 2020s). Libraries were prepared through 5' RACE. The reads were generated on a NextSeq 500. TCRdb passed the public sequencing reads through fastp at Q25 and MiXCR, retaining productive beta sequences. Records with the same CDR3 protein are collapsed into one entry carrying the most frequent genes and DNA. This sample comprises some 55,000 distinct CDR3 sequences, over 9.5% of them detected only once. The ten biggest clones cover approximately 2.8% of the sample. The sample consisted of whole blood. These receptors were taken from an adult who was a healthcare worker with PCR-confirmed SARS-CoV-2 infection or an uninfected control (not recorded which).

The chain links TRBV7-2 to TRBJ2-2, with 11 bases that match TRBD2. This CDR3 has 15 amino acids. J lost 4 bases, V lost 6 bases, and 4 bases had no gene match. The germline V gene encodes CDR1 SGHTA and CDR2 FQGNSA. DNA for the CDR3: TGTGCCAGCAGTCTAGCGGGGGGCCCCACCGGGGAGCTGTTTTTT. Residues: CASSLAGGPTGELFF.

Ten or more counts support this clonotype. The chain employs TRBV3-1 and TRBJ2-7; tentative D call: TRBD1 (5 bases). The CDR3 totals 12 residues. Trimming cost V 2 bases and J 6 bases, with 8 bases left between them. Germline CDR1 reads LGHDT; CDR2 reads YNNKEL (reference sequence). The CDR3 protein is CASSQSRAEQYF. The CDR3, as DNA: TGTGCCAGCAGCCAAAGCAGGGCCGAGCAGTACTTC.

V and J are TRBV20-1 and TRBJ2-3; D gene uncertain. CDR3 length: 14 residues. Per the germline V gene, CDR1 is DFQATT and CDR2 is SNEGSKA (reference sequence). Trimming took 6 bases from V and 1 from J, leaving 14 bases between them. The CDR3 nucleotides are TGCAGTGCCACAACACCGGGCCGCACAGATACGCAGTATTTT. Translating gives CSATTPGRTDTQYF.

This clonotype has a count of ten or more. V usage is TRBV5-6 and J usage is TRBJ2-5; D remains ambiguous. The CDR3 totals 13 residues. Germline CDR1 reads SGHDT; CDR2 reads YYEEEE. V lost 2 bases and J lost 7, with 12 bases in between. CDR3 sequence (DNA): TGTGCCAGCAGCTTCAAGGGTGTTTGGACCCAGTACTTC. It translates to CASSFKGVWTQYF. The full variable domain, with the rest looked up from reference TRBV5-6 and TRBJ2-5, is DAGVTQSPTHLIKTRGQQVTLRCSPKSGHDTVSWYQQALGQGPQFIFQYYEEEERQRGNFPDRFSGHQFPNYSSELNVNALLLGDSALYLCASSFKGVWTQYFGPGTRLLVL.

The gene calls are TRBV18 and TRBJ2-1; D is unclear. The length of the CDR3 is 14 residues. Germline V gene lookup returns CDR1 KGHSH and CDR2 LQKENI. The V and J ends lost 1 base and 6 bases respectively, with 10 bases between them. Written as DNA, the CDR3 is TGTGCCAGCTCACCACTTTCCTATTTCAATGAGCAGTTCTTC. The encoded protein is CASSPLSYFNEQFF.

In this sample, this clonotype turned up many times. The chain uses TRBV28 and TRBJ1-1; the D is unclear. CDR3 length equals 13 residues. V lost 3 bases and J 1 base, leaving 6 bases between the germline ends. The germline CDR1 and CDR2 sequences are MDHEN and SYDVKM. The CDR3 DNA sequence: TGTGCCAGCAGTTTTCGGCCGAACACTGAAGCTTTCTTT. Protein sequence: CASSFRPNTEAFF. The whole variable domain, remainder taken from reference TRBV28 and TRBJ1-1, is DVKVTQSSRYLVKRTGEKVFLECVQDMDHENMFWYRQDPGLGLRLIYFSYDVKMKEKGDIPEGYSVSREKKERFSLILESASTNQTSMYLCASSFRPNTEAFFGQGTRLTVV.